The clone carrying this TCR beta chain was picked up one time. Profiling relied on immunoSEQ multiplex PCR, and the TCRdb table lists in-frame clones only, not all of them. The sample contains fewer than 25,000 clones, about 90% of which appear only once. This record belongs to a study of preoperative IRX-2 immunotherapy in early breast cancer. The treatment: preoperative locoregional IRX-2 cytokine immunotherapy. Preoperative locoregional IRX-2 cytokine immunotherapy was tested in the phase Ib source study. Sequenced here: tumor tissue, sampled after IRX-2 immunotherapy. The sequence came from a human donor with breast cancer.

CDR3 nucleotide sequence: TGTGCCAGTAGTTCCCGGGGACAGGCGAATTCTTATGGCTACACCTTC. Amino acids: CASSSRGQANSYGYTF. The chain combines TRBV19 with TRBJ1-2; 8 bases fit TRBD1. The CDR3 runs to 16 residues. The J segment lost 5 bases and the V segment lost 5 bases, leaving 13 bases of the junction unmatched. CDR1 and CDR2 (germline): LNHDA, SQIVND (reference sequence).